This TCR beta chain was recorded in a study of T-cell memory formation after mild COVID-19. About the research overall: TCR clusters were mostly confined to one donor each.

This clonotype was counted only a few times. Using constant-segment primers, 5'RACE produced TCR alpha and TCR beta cDNA libraries carrying sample barcodes and UMIs. Each CDR3 protein gets one entry after TCRdb re-called the 5' RACE reads with MiXCR. The sample lists under 650,000 distinct CDR3 sequences, about 20% occurring once. Germline CDR1 and CDR2: SGDLS and YYNGEE. V gave up 2 bases and J gave up 7 bases; unmatched junction bases: 2. The CDR3 has 13 amino acids. This clonotype was obtained from an adult woman who had mild COVID-19 (a few samples of this study predate the infection). Cell type and time point are not known. Sequencing was done on a sample of PBMCs or a T cell subset sorted from them (not recorded which). The chain has TRBV9 and TRBJ2-7, with TRBD1 matching over 11 bases. The CDR3 coding sequence is TGTGCCAGCAGCGTGGGGACAGGGGGGGAGCAGTACTTC. Translation: CASSVGTGGEQYF.